This TCR beta chain was identified during a study of beta chain features in type 1 diabetes. This clone was seen a few times. Trimming took off 3 bases at V and 7 bases at J, with 12 bases between the two ends. In germline, CDR1 is ENHRY, CDR2 SYGVKD. This CDR3 is 13 amino acids long. Expressed TCRB transcripts were sequenced because the entire RNA isolate underwent reverse transcription. Libraries were prepared by immunoSEQ multiplex PCR; TCRdb keeps only in-frame clonotypes and omits some of them. This table holds 450,000 or so clones, about an eighth found once. The sample consisted of naive CD4+ T cells from blood. The chain recombines TRBV10-3 with TRBJ1-1; a weak D match, TRBD1 (5 bases). The receptor's source is a woman aged 18-29 years in good health. CDR3 region: CAISERDRSEAFF. CDR3 DNA sequence: TGTGCCATCAGTGAACGCGACAGAAGTGAAGCTTTCTTT.